These 19 T cell receptor beta chains originate from one sample sequenced in a study of T cell repertoires in cytomegalovirus infection. TCRdb used MiXCR to reprocess the reads, holding one entry per CDR3 protein. The table shows about 600,000 distinct CDR3 sequences, with more than 20% occurring only once. Sample: CD8+ T cells from PBMCs. The receptors derive from a human donor in good health (CMV status not recorded). Some clones in this sample may be carry-over from other donors' samples.

This clonotype was detected only a few times. The genes are TRBV15 and TRBJ2-7; D remains ambiguous. The germline CDR1 and CDR2 sequences are LNHNV and YYDKDF (reference sequence). The V end was cut by 2 bases, the J end by 6 bases, with 11 bases between. CDR3 size: 13 residues. The CDR3 bases are TGTGCCACCAGCAGACTTAGGACGACCGAGCAGTACGTC. This gives the protein CATSRLRTTEQYV.

The V and J genes are TRBV4-3 and TRBJ1-1; 7 nucleotides agree with TRBD1. The CDR3 has 15 residues. V dropped 0 bases and J dropped 6; count of bases not matched to a gene: 7. The germline V gene encodes CDR1 LGHNA and CDR2 YSLEER. The DNA for the CDR3 is TGCGCCAGCAGCCAAGATCGGGGAGGGGGCGCTGAAGCTTTCTTT. Translated: CASSQDRGGGAEAFF.

This clonotype has only a few counts. The chain carries TRBV5-1 and TRBJ2-1, with D perhaps given as TRBD1 or TRBD2 (5 bases each). Germline CDR1 SGHRS, CDR2 YFSETQ. V dropped 6 bases and J dropped 4 bases, with 20 bases sitting between them. The CDR3 runs to 16 residues. The DNA for the CDR3 is TGCGCCAGCACCCCCCCGTCCGGGGCTTTTTACAATGAGCAGTTCTTC. It translates to CASTPPSGAFYNEQFF. The variable domain in full, with the rest retrieved from reference TRBV5-1 and TRBJ2-1, is KAGVTQTPRYLIKTRGQQVTLSCSPISGHRSVSWYQQTPGQGLQFLFEYFSETQRNKGNFPGRFSGRQFSNSRSEMNVSTLELGDSALYLCASTPPSGAFYNEQFFGPGTRLTVL.

The chain has TRBV29-1 and TRBJ2-2, with TRBD2 identical over 7 bases. The CDR3 is made up of 13 amino acids. The germline V gene encodes CDR1 SQVTM and CDR2 ANQGSEA. With V trimmed by 5 bases and J by 8 bases, 8 bases remained unmatched. The CDR3 coding sequence is TGCAGCGTTACGGGAGGAGAAGTTGGGGAGCTGTTTTTT. Translation: CSVTGGEVGELFF.

This clonotype was counted ten times or more. The chain recombines TRBV28 with TRBJ2-3; no definite D call. V lost 5 bases and J lost 2, with 11 bases in between. In germline, CDR1 is MDHEN, CDR2 SYDVKM. The CDR3 is 14 amino acids. This CDR3 reads CASSVIGNTDTQYF. DNA of the CDR3: TGTGCCAGCAGTGTAATAGGGAACACAGATACGCAGTATTTT.

A word on this clonotype: The junction shows a germline mismatch at one end, possibly a read error. V usage is TRBV20-1 and J usage is TRBJ2-2; TRBD2 is a possible D gene (5 bases). Germline CDR1 reads DFQATT; CDR2 reads SNEGSKA (reference sequence). CDR3 length: 13 residues. The DNA for the CDR3 is TGCAGAGCTAGCTCTTCGAACACCGGGGAGCTGTTTTTT. Protein sequence: CRASSSNTGELFF.

This clonotype was counted ten times or more. V is TRBV7-9 and J is TRBJ2-5; 13 positions agree with TRBD2. CDR1 is SEHNR, CDR2 FQNEAQ, per germline (reference sequence). The CDR3 runs to 19 residues. V lost 4 bases, J lost 2 bases, and 13 bases stayed unmatched. The CDR3 nucleotides are TGTGCCAGCAGCTCCCCTGATACGGGACTAGCGGGGCCGCAAGAGACCCAGTACTTC. This encodes CASSSPDTGLAGPQETQYF.

This clonotype showed up just a few times. The V call is TRBV29-1, the J call TRBJ2-4, with D perhaps being TRBD1 or TRBD2 (6 bases each). Per the germline V gene, CDR1 is SQVTM and CDR2 is ANQGSEA. Between the trimmed V and J ends, which lost 6 bases and 8 bases, there was a span of 14 bases. The length of the CDR3 is 12 residues. DNA of the CDR3: TGCAGCGTCCTTGGGGGGCAGTACATTCAGTACTTC. Protein: CSVLGGQYIQYF.

This clonotype was picked up a small number of times. The gene calls are TRBV28 and TRBJ2-1, with 10 bases aligning to TRBD2. The CDR3 runs to 16 residues. CDR1 and CDR2 (germline): MDHEN, SYDVKM. After removal of 5 bases from V and 3 bases from J, the junction contained 7 bases not matched to a gene. The CDR3 loop reads CASSLPGTSDYNEQFF. CDR3 nucleotides: TGTGCCAGCAGTCTGCCCGGGACTAGCGACTACAATGAGCAGTTCTTC.

The V call is TRBV19, the J call TRBJ2-1; no clear D. Deletions cut 1 base from V and 1 base from J, with 5 bases between. This CDR3 spans 14 amino acids. Germline V lookup: CDR1 LNHDA, CDR2 SQIVND (reference sequence). The CDR3 loop reads CASSIGDSYNEQFF. CDR3 bases: TGTGCCAGTAGTATAGGAGATTCCTACAATGAGCAGTTCTTC.

This clonotype showed up just once. Lacking the conserved final phenylalanine or tryptophan, this CDR3 likely reflects a read error. V is TRBV7-9 and J is TRBJ2-7; no clear D gene. This CDR3 is 15 amino acids long. Per germline, CDR1 SEHNR and CDR2 FQNEAQ (reference sequence). Trimming removed 1 base from V and 0 bases from J, with 10 bases in between. Here the CDR3 reads CASSLGMTASYEQYY. The CDR3 nucleotides read TGTGCCAGCAGCTTAGGTATGACGGCCTCCTACGAGCAGTACTAC.

As regards this clonotype: Compared with germline, one end of the junction differs, possibly owing to a read error. The chain has TRBV2 and TRBJ2-2, with 8 bases matching TRBD1. The CDR3 is made up of 15 amino acids. CDR1 SNHLY and CDR2 FYNNEI come from the germline V gene. CDR3 in DNA: TGTGCCAGCAGCCAGGGGGCTCGGGACACCGGGGAGCGGTTTTTT. It specifies CASSQGARDTGERFF.

The gene calls are TRBV29-1 and TRBJ2-1; 7 bases map to TRBD2. The CDR3 extends over 12 amino acids. V dropped 4 bases and J dropped 4; count of bases not matched to a gene: 1. Germline V CDR1 and CDR2: SQVTM, ANQGSEA. CDR3 DNA sequence: TGCAGCGTTGGGGGGGGGTACAATGAGCAGTTCTTC. Protein: CSVGGGYNEQFF.

This clonotype was detected many times. The rearrangement links TRBV28 to TRBJ2-5, with D possibly being TRBD2 (6 bases). In germline, CDR1 is MDHEN, CDR2 SYDVKM. Trimming took off 3 bases at V and 1 base at J, with 6 bases between the two ends. The length of the CDR3 is 13 residues. The CDR3 loop is CASSLRGQETQYF. The CDR3 nucleotides read TGTGCCAGCAGTTTGCGGGGCCAAGAGACCCAGTACTTC. Using reference TRBV28 and TRBJ2-5 for the parts outside the CDR3, the full variable domain is DVKVTQSSRYLVKRTGEKVFLECVQDMDHENMFWYRQDPGLGLRLIYFSYDVKMKEKGDIPEGYSVSREKKERFSLILESASTNQTSMYLCASSLRGQETQYFGPGTRLLVL.

V and J are TRBV20-1 and TRBJ1-1; no firm D call. From germline, CDR1 is DFQATT and CDR2 SNEGSKA (reference sequence). The CDR3 is 12 residues long. The CDR3 nucleotides are TGCAGGCCTATGGCCGAAAACACTGAAGCTTTCTTT. It yields the protein CRPMAENTEAFF.

This chain joins TRBV10-3 and TRBJ2-3; TRBD1 agrees at 7 bases. J lost 2 bases, V lost 5 bases, and 4 bases had no gene match. The CDR3 has 14 amino acids. Germline V CDR1 and CDR2: ENHRY, SYGVKD. CDR3 in DNA: TGTGCCATCAGTTCCGGGACAGACACAGATACGCAGTATTTT. Its protein product is CAISSGTDTDTQYF.

There are many counts of this clonotype. CDR3 in amino acids: CASSVTEYQETQYF. The CDR3 DNA reads as TGTGCCAGCAGCGTTACAGAGTACCAAGAGACCCAGTACTTC. The rearrangement joins TRBV7-6 to TRBJ2-5, with unresolved D. Germline V gene lookup returns CDR1 SGHVS and CDR2 FNYEAQ. The CDR3 consists of 14 residues. Deletions cut 5 bases from V and 0 bases from J, with 10 bases between.

This chain uses TRBV14 with TRBJ1-1; TRBD1 might be the D (5 bases). CDR1 and CDR2 (germline): SGHDN, FVKESK. This CDR3 comprises 16 residues. V was pared by 4 bases and J by 7 bases, with 22 bases between. CDR3 region: CASSPHPAGDRGEAFF. CDR3 sequence (DNA): TGTGCCAGCAGCCCACATCCTGCAGGTGACAGAGGTGAAGCTTTCTTT.

This rearrangement joins TRBV6-1 to TRBJ2-5; D not certain. The CDR3 has 12 amino acids. CDR1 is MNHNS, CDR2 SASEGT, per germline. Trimming cost V 3 bases and J 3 bases, with 5 bases left between them. The CDR3 DNA follows: TGTGCCAGCAGTGAGACCAAAGAGACCCAGTACTTC. Protein sequence: CASSETKETQYF.